Following are 16 T cell receptor beta chains from one sample sequenced in a study of T-cell memory formation after mild COVID-19 (dated by TCRdb to the early 2020s). Library creation used 5' RACE. Sequenced on an Illumina NovaSeq 6000. The public reads were quality trimmed at Q25 with fastp and then assembled into clones with MiXCR by TCRdb, keeping productive beta chains. Under each unique CDR3 protein, matching rows form one entry showing the most common genes and DNA. A total of about 320,000 distinct CDR3 sequences appear in this sample, 13% to 15% of them only once. The ten top clones hold about 21% of the sample. Sequencing was performed on PBMCs or a T cell subset sorted from them (not recorded which). The source is a man younger than 35 who had mild COVID-19 (a few samples of this study predate the infection). The sample titles of this study are shuffled in the database, so cell type and time point are left out; the donor was told from shared clones.

The rearrangement uses TRBV6-2 or TRBV6-3 and TRBJ1-6; no clear D gene. Deletions cut 2 bases from V and 8 bases from J, with 7 bases between. Germline V gene data show CDR1 as MNHEY and CDR2 as SVGEGT. The CDR3 covers 13 residues. The DNA for the CDR3 is TGTGCCAGCAGTTACGACCCGGATTCACCCCTCCACTTT. Residues: CASSYDPDSPLHF.

This clonotype was detected only a few times. J is TRBJ2-3 and V is TRBV20-1, with 9 positions matching TRBD2. The CDR3 length is 15 residues. V trimming: 1 base; J trimming: 3 bases; junction bases outside the gene matches: 5. Germline CDR1 is DFQATT and CDR2 is SNEGSKA (reference sequence). The CDR3 region has the DNA TGCAGTGCTAGAGTGCGGGGGGGCCAAACAGATACGCAGTATTTT. It specifies CSARVRGGQTDTQYF.

The chain links TRBV30 to TRBJ2-5; TRBD1 aligns across 11 bases. The CDR3 has 14 amino acids. Germline V gene lookup returns CDR1 GTSNPN and CDR2 SVGIG (reference sequence). Trimming took 8 bases from V and 3 from J; bases not matched to a gene: 8. CDR3 region: CARGTGGKKETQYF. DNA for the CDR3: TGTGCCCGTGGGACAGGGGGGAAGAAAGAGACCCAGTACTTC. Full variable domain (outside the CDR3, taken from reference TRBV30 and TRBJ2-5): SQTIHQWPATLVQPVGSPLSLECTVEGTSNPNLYWYRQAAGRGLQLLFYSVGIGQISSEVPQNLSASRPQDRQFILSSKKLLLSDSGFYLCARGTGGKKETQYFGPGTRLLVL.

This clonotype was seen a few times. The chain links TRBV7-6 to TRBJ2-4; tentatively, D is TRBD1 (5 bases). V dropped 2 bases and J dropped 3 bases, with 20 bases sitting between them. The CDR3 is made up of 18 amino acids. Germline V gene sequence: CDR1 SGHVS, CDR2 FNYEAQ. Here the CDR3 DNA reads TGTGCCAGCAGCTTACAGGGCCATGATATAAGAAACAAAAACATTCAGTACTTC. Amino acids: CASSLQGHDIRNKNIQYF.

The chain links TRBV6-5 to TRBJ2-7; D gene ambiguous. The CDR3 extends over 11 amino acids. Per the germline V gene, CDR1 is MNHEY and CDR2 is SVGAGI. The V and J ends lost 8 bases and 6 bases respectively, with 11 bases between them. The CDR3 nucleotides are TGTGCCAGCGAGGTTGGTGGCGAGCAGTACTTC. Translated: CASEVGGEQYF.

The chain combines TRBV18 with TRBJ2-7, with 8 bases that match TRBD1. The V gene's germline CDR1 is KGHSH and CDR2 LQKENI. The CDR3 sequence is 14 residues long. V was pared by 7 bases and J by 1 base, with 6 bases of the junction left unmatched. Here the CDR3 DNA reads TGTGCCAGCTTGGACAGGGAACTATCCTACGAGCAGTACGTC. Translation: CASLDRELSYEQYV.

V and J are TRBV20-1 and TRBJ2-4, with 11 bases matching TRBD1. The germline CDR1 and CDR2 sequences are DFQATT and SNEGSKA (reference sequence). J lost 6 bases, V lost 5 bases, and 0 bases had no gene match. CDR3 length: 12 amino acids. CDR3 sequence: CSAGQGANIQYF. The CDR3 coding sequence is TGCAGTGCTGGACAGGGGGCAAACATTCAGTACTTC.

This chain uses TRBV7-9 with TRBJ1-2, with TRBD1 as a possible D gene (5 bases). The CDR3 contains 14 residues. V was trimmed by 1 base and J by 8 bases, leaving 14 bases between them. Germline V gene lookup returns CDR1 SEHNR and CDR2 FQNEAQ (reference sequence). CDR3 loop: CASSLEGTSGGYTF. The CDR3 coding sequence is TGTGCCAGCAGCTTAGAGGGGACGTCGGGAGGCTACACCTTC.

Comment on this clonotype: This may be a read error: a much more frequent sequence differs by one nucleotide. The J gene is TRBJ1-5, the V gene TRBV7-2; tentative D call: TRBD1 (5 bases). This CDR3 comprises 15 residues. The germline V gene encodes CDR1 SGHTA and CDR2 FQGNSA. V gave up 0 bases and J gave up 8 bases, with 14 bases separating them. The CDR3 is CASSLASRRGEPQHF. DNA of the CDR3: TGTGCCAGCAGCTTAGCGAGCCGGAGGGGAGAGCCCCAGCATTTT.

V is TRBV7-2 and J is TRBJ1-4; D gene unclear. CDR1 and CDR2 from the germline V gene are SGHTA and FQGNSA. Trimming removed 0 bases from V and 8 bases from J, with 7 bases in between. The CDR3 consists of 13 residues. The CDR3 coding sequence is TGTGCCAGCAGCTTAGCGCGGGCAGAAAAACTGTTTTTT. Its translation is CASSLARAEKLFF.

The CDR3 region has the DNA TGTGCCAGCAGCTTAGATTGGGAGACCCAGTACTTC. It encodes CASSLDWETQYF. The chain combines TRBV7-2 with TRBJ2-5, with no clear D. The CDR3 is 12 residues long. V dropped 1 base and J dropped 5 bases, with 5 bases sitting between them. The germline gives CDR1 SGHTA, CDR2 FQGNSA.

The CDR3 loop is CASSSSQGNTEAFF. The DNA of the CDR3 is TGTGCCAGCAGTTCATCTCAGGGTAACACTGAAGCTTTCTTT. The rearrangement uses TRBV12-3 or TRBV12-4 and TRBJ1-1; D might be TRBD1 (5 bases). The CDR3 runs to 14 residues. Trimming pared 4 bases from V and 2 bases from J, leaving 11 bases between.

This clonotype was counted between two and nine times. The V gene is TRBV12-3 or TRBV12-4, the J gene TRBJ2-3; 8 bases agree with TRBD2. The CDR3 extends over 15 amino acids. V lost 3 bases, J lost 5 bases, and 7 bases stayed unmatched. CDR3 in amino acids: CASSFHRGGRDTQYF. CDR3 coding DNA: TGTGCCAGCAGTTTCCACCGGGGGGGGAGAGATACGCAGTATTTT.

This chain joins TRBV4-1 and TRBJ2-3; no firm D call. The CDR3 contains 15 residues. The germline gives CDR1 MGHRA, CDR2 YSYEKL. The ends were cut back, 2 bases at V and 2 bases at J, with 11 bases in the middle. This CDR3 reads CASSQPDDTTDTQYF. The DNA of the CDR3 is TGCGCCAGCAGCCAACCAGACGACACCACAGATACGCAGTATTTT.

This clonotype was found a few times. The rearrangement joins TRBV20-1 to TRBJ1-2; TRBD1 is a possible D gene (5 bases). V was pared by 5 bases and J by 1 base, with 14 bases between. Germline CDR1 reads DFQATT; CDR2 reads SNEGSKA (reference sequence). The CDR3 is 14 residues long. The CDR3 spells CSAPSGTVNYGYTF. The CDR3, as DNA: TGCAGTGCTCCAAGCGGGACGGTTAACTATGGCTACACCTTC.

The V and J genes are TRBV30 and TRBJ1-1, with unresolved D. V lost 0 bases and J lost 4, with 9 bases in between. The CDR3 contains 13 residues. The germline V gene has CDR1 GTSNPN and CDR2 SVGIG (reference sequence). For the CDR3, the DNA is TGTGCCTGGAGTGTAAATGGGGTCACTGAAGCTTTCTTT. Its protein product is CAWSVNGVTEAFF.